This TCR beta chain was profiled in a study of blood T cell repertoires in COVID-19. Study in general: The analysed material was cDNA or gDNA that came from T cells, B-cell-depleted T cells, or PBMCs.

The table came from immunoSEQ multiplex PCR; TCRdb's copy has only in-frame clones and leaves some out. The sample has some 170,000 clones; 70% to 85% are singletons. The ends were cut back, 6 bases at V and 4 bases at J, with 14 bases in the middle. The CDR3 is 14 amino acids. Germline lookup yields CDR1 ENHRY and CDR2 SYGVKD. The participants were between about 18 and 100 years old and came from roughly 24 US areas. Allocation to cohorts depended on clinical history reported by the participants. Each recovered donor of Cohort 3 presented with two negative PCRs, clearance, or symptom resolution. The source is a middle-aged man who had recovered from COVID-19. This rearrangement joins TRBV10-3 to TRBJ2-3; D is perhaps TRBD2 (5 bases). The specimen sequenced was PBMCs or T cells enriched from blood (not recorded which). In nucleotides, the CDR3 is TGTGCCATCAGCCCGGGCCTCGGGGCAGATACGCAGTATTTT. This sequence encodes CAISPGLGADTQYF.